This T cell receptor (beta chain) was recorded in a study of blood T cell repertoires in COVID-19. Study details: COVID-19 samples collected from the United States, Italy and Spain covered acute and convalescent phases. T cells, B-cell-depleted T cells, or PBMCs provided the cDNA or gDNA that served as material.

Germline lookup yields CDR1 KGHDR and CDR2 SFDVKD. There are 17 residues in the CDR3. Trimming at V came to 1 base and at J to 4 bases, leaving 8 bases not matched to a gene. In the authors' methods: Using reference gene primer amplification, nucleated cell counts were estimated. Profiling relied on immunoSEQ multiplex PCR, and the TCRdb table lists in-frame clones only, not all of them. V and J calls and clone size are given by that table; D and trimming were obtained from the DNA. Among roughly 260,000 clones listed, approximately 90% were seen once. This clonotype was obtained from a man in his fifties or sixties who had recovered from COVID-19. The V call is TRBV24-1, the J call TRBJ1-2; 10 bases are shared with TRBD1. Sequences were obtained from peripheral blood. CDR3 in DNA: TGTGCCACCAGTGATTTACCGGACAGGGGGGGCCTCTATGGCTACACCTTC. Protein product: CATSDLPDRGGLYGYTF.